The 3 T cell receptor beta chains in this list originate from one sample, sequenced in a study of cytomegalovirus exposure and HLA in healthy donors. Use of 60 Vbeta and 13 Jbeta primers characterized the PCR. Using immunoSEQ multiplex PCR, the repertoire was profiled, and TCRdb retains in-frame clones only, with some absent. The table has about 130,000 clones, roughly 80% seen once. The sequenced sample was PBMCs. The receptors come from a female donor in good health and CMV-seronegative.

The chain recombines TRBV5-1 with TRBJ1-4; TRBD1 is a possible D gene (5 bases). V was cut by 4 bases and J by 7 bases, with 11 bases left in between. This CDR3 has 13 residues. CDR1 is SGHRS and CDR2 is YFSETQ in the germline V gene. This chain's CDR3 is CASSDGHPEKLFF. CDR3 coding DNA: TGCGCCAGCAGCGACGGACACCCTGAAAAACTGTTTTTT.

J is TRBJ2-5 and V is TRBV5-1; 7 nucleotides align to TRBD2. Matching the DNA end better, TRBJ2-7 makes the J call doubtful. In germline, CDR1 is SGHRS, CDR2 YFSETQ. This CDR3 has 15 amino acids. The CDR3 nucleotides read TGCGCCAGCAGCTTGGGGAGCCTAGCGGCCTACGAGCAGTACTTC. Its protein is CASSLGSLAAYEQYF.

The chain links TRBV5-5 to TRBJ1-2, with TRBD1 identical over 8 bases. V shed 0 bases, J shed 2 bases, and the junction held 0 bases outside the gene matches. Germline CDR1 is SGHKS and CDR2 is YYEKEE (reference sequence). The length of the CDR3 is 14 residues. CDR3 protein: CASSLGQGNYGYTF. DNA for the CDR3: TGTGCCAGCAGCTTGGGACAGGGGAACTATGGCTACACCTTC.